Presented here are 27 T cell receptor beta chains from one specimen sequenced in a study of cytomegalovirus exposure and HLA in healthy donors. It was with 60 Vbeta and 13 Jbeta primers that the PCR ran. Assay: immunoSEQ multiplex PCR; the TCRdb copy retains only in-frame clones and omits some. The sample has around 99,000 clones; over 75% are singletons. The sample consisted of PBMCs. The receptors were sampled from a middle-aged man in good health and CMV-seronegative.

In this sample, this clone turned up once. The gene calls are TRBV5-4 and TRBJ1-1, with D possibly matching TRBD1 (5 bases). The length of the CDR3 is 15 residues. V was clipped by 0 bases and J by 4 bases, with 13 bases between them. In germline, CDR1 is SGHNT, CDR2 YYREEE (reference sequence). The CDR3 region has the DNA TGTGCCAGCAGCTTGGGGGGAACGGGGGTCACTGAAGCTTTCTTT. The encoded protein is CASSLGGTGVTEAFF.

The V and J genes are TRBV27 and TRBJ1-2; 7 bases map to TRBD1. V gave up 2 bases and J gave up 4 bases; unmatched junction bases: 19. Germline V gene lookup returns CDR1 MNHEY and CDR2 SMNVEV (reference sequence). The CDR3 extends over 19 amino acids. CDR3 in amino acids: CASSLEKQGLINGIYGYTF. CDR3 nucleotide sequence: TGTGCCAGCAGTTTAGAAAAACAGGGGCTTATAAACGGTATCTATGGCTACACCTTC.

J is TRBJ2-2 and V is TRBV5-1; TRBD1 is a possible D gene (5 bases). The CDR3 loop spans 19 amino acids. Looked up from germline, CDR1 is SGHRS and CDR2 is YFSETQ. Trimming shortened V by 5 bases and J by 0 bases, and 23 bases separated the two germline ends. CDR3 DNA: TGCGCCAGCAGTTTTTGGGGCTTGAAGTTGAGCGCGAACACCGGGGAGCTGTTTTTT. Amino acid sequence: CASSFWGLKLSANTGELFF.

The V and J genes are TRBV5-6 and TRBJ2-7; 8 bases map to TRBD2. Trimming at V came to 4 bases and at J to 3 bases, leaving 9 bases not matched to a gene. Germline lookup yields CDR1 SGHDT and CDR2 YYEEEE. This CDR3 comprises 15 residues. The CDR3 DNA is TGTGCCAGCAGCAACCTTGGGCGGGGGGTCTACGAGCAGTACTTC. It encodes CASSNLGRGVYEQYF.

The gene calls are TRBV14 and TRBJ2-7, with TRBD2 identical over 8 bases. The ends lost 4 bases at V and 6 bases at J; junction bases unmatched: 11. CDR3 length: 15 residues. The germline V gene has CDR1 SGHDN and CDR2 FVKESK. The CDR3: CASSRTSGTLIEQYF. CDR3 bases: TGTGCCAGCAGCCGTACTAGCGGCACTTTGATCGAGCAGTACTTC. Using reference TRBV14 and TRBJ2-7 for the parts outside the CDR3, the full variable domain is EAGVTQFPSHSVIEKGQTVTLRCDPISGHDNLYWYRRVMGKEIKFLLHFVKESKQDESGMPNNRFLAERTGGTYSTLKVQPAELEDSGVYFCASSRTSGTLIEQYFGPGTRLTVT.

The CDR3 spells CASSIPGTRSGQFF. DNA for the CDR3: TGTGCCAGTAGTATCCCCGGGACTAGGAGCGGCCAGTTCTTC. This chain uses TRBV19 with TRBJ2-1; 8 nucleotides agree with TRBD2. Losses at the gene ends were 3 bases for V and 13 bases for J; bases not matched to a gene: 11. The germline V gene has CDR1 LNHDA and CDR2 SQIVND (reference sequence). The CDR3 extends over 14 amino acids.

This chain uses TRBV28 with TRBJ2-7; 12 positions agree with TRBD2. The length of the CDR3 is 16 residues. The V gene end was trimmed by 6 bases and the J gene end by 7 bases; junction bases not matched to a gene: 13. CDR1 and CDR2 (germline): MDHEN, SYDVKM. In nucleotides, the CDR3 is TGTGCCAGCAGCACAAATGGACTAGCGGGGCGTGGGGAGCAGTACTTC. Translating it yields CASSTNGLAGRGEQYF.

V and J are TRBV7-2 and TRBJ1-5, with D tentatively TRBD1 (5 bases). The CDR3 runs to 15 residues. V lost 4 bases, J lost 5 bases, and 15 bases lay in between. The germline CDR1 and CDR2 sequences are SGHTA and FQGNSA. The CDR3 DNA reads as TGTGCCAGCAGCTCAGGCAGGGAAGGTTATCAGCCCCAGCATTTT. Encoded protein: CASSSGREGYQPQHF.

The rearrangement links TRBV28 to TRBJ2-3; 9 nucleotides match TRBD2. Germline V gene lookup returns CDR1 MDHEN and CDR2 SYDVKM. The junction had 4 bases not matched to a gene; V was cut back by 1 base and J by 5 bases. The CDR3 contains 15 residues. CDR3 DNA sequence: TGTGCCAGCAGTTTATCCGCGGGGGGGAGAGATACGCAGTATTTT. Its translation is CASSLSAGGRDTQYF.

This clone was seen only a few times. The V call is TRBV10-2, the J call TRBJ1-1; D uncertain. V lost 2 bases and J 1 base, leaving 5 bases between the germline ends. CDR1 and CDR2 from the germline V gene are WSHSY and SAAADI. The CDR3 consists of 13 residues. CDR3 loop: CASSERENTEAFF. The CDR3 DNA reads as TGCGCCAGCAGTGAGCGGGAGAACACTGAAGCTTTCTTT.

This chain's CDR3 is CASSVTLAGTYNEQFF. The CDR3, as DNA: TGTGCCAGTAGTGTGACACTAGCGGGGACCTACAATGAGCAGTTCTTC. The V call is TRBV19, the J call TRBJ2-1; TRBD2 matches 10 bases. The V gene end was trimmed by 5 bases and the J gene end by 2 bases; junction bases not matched to a gene: 6. The germline V gene encodes CDR1 LNHDA and CDR2 SQIVND (reference sequence). The CDR3 is made up of 16 amino acids.

The chain carries TRBV6-5 and TRBJ2-1; D might be TRBD2 (6 bases). The CDR3 runs to 15 residues. V dropped 5 bases and J dropped 5 bases, with 16 bases sitting between them. Germline-derived CDR1 and CDR2 are MNHEY and SVGAGI. Here the CDR3 DNA reads TGTGCCAGCAGTACTAGACTAGTGCCTCACAATGAGCAGTTCTTC. Residues: CASSTRLVPHNEQFF.

This chain connects TRBV30 to TRBJ1-6; TRBD1 is a possible D gene (5 bases). CDR3 length: 13 amino acids. Trimming took 3 bases from V and 9 from J, leaving 12 bases between them. Germline V gene sequence: CDR1 GTSNPN, CDR2 SVGIG (reference sequence). The CDR3 is CAWSVGGGSPLHF. Here the CDR3 DNA reads TGTGCCTGGAGCGTCGGGGGGGGTTCACCCCTCCACTTT. Filled out from reference TRBV30 and TRBJ1-6, the complete variable domain reads SQTIHQWPATLVQPVGSPLSLECTVEGTSNPNLYWYRQAAGRGLQLLFYSVGIGQISSEVPQNLSASRPQDRQFILSSKKLLLSDSGFYLCAWSVGGGSPLHFGNGTRLTVT.

The rearrangement uses TRBV6-1 and TRBJ2-7, with TRBD1 identical over 8 bases. Germline trimming cut 6 bases from V and 3 bases from J; bases unmatched to any gene: 7. The CDR3 extends over 14 amino acids. Germline V lookup: CDR1 MNHNS, CDR2 SASEGT. CDR3 bases: TGTGCCAGCAGGCTAGGACAGGGTAACTACGAGCAGTACTTC. It yields the protein CASRLGQGNYEQYF.

The V and J genes are TRBV10-1 and TRBJ1-2, with D possibly TRBD1 on 5 matching bases. Per germline, CDR1 WNHNN and CDR2 SYGVQD (reference sequence). V was trimmed by 9 bases and J by 6 bases, leaving 17 bases between them. The CDR3 is 13 residues long. The CDR3 DNA reads as TGCGCCAGAACGGGAGTCGGGGGAGATGGCTACACCTTC. It translates to CARTGVGGDGYTF.

This clone was found a few times. The chain links TRBV19 to TRBJ1-4; 8 bases are a match to TRBD1. Trimming removed 4 bases from V and 7 bases from J; junction bases left unmatched: 8. Germline CDR1 and CDR2: LNHDA and SQIVND (reference sequence). CDR3 length: 15 amino acids. For the CDR3, the DNA is TGTGCCAGTAGTACCCAGGGGGCTCGGCCTGAAAAACTGTTTTTT. Protein product: CASSTQGARPEKLFF.

The J gene is TRBJ2-3, the V gene TRBV19; TRBD2 agrees at 11 bases. The J segment lost 3 bases and the V segment lost 5 bases, leaving 7 bases of the junction unmatched. CDR1 and CDR2 (germline): LNHDA, SQIVND (reference sequence). There are 16 residues in the CDR3. The CDR3 loop reads CASSVRLAGSTDTQYF. CDR3 in DNA: TGTGCCAGTAGTGTGCGACTAGCGGGAAGTACAGATACGCAGTATTTT.

This chain joins TRBV5-1 and TRBJ1-6; a possible D gene is TRBD1 (6 bases). Germline values: CDR1 SGHRS, CDR2 YFSETQ. V was pared by 0 bases and J by 7 bases, with 17 bases between. This CDR3 has 17 amino acids. The DNA of the CDR3 is TGCGCCAGCAGCTTGGTTCTAGGGGGTTCAGAGAATTCACCCCTCCACTTT. Protein: CASSLVLGGSENSPLHF.

On this clone itself: Germline and junction disagree at one end, which may indicate a read error. J is TRBJ2-7 and V is TRBV9, with 10 bases fitting TRBD2. CDR1 and CDR2 from the germline V gene are SGDLS and YYNGEE. CDR3 length: 13 residues. In nucleotides, the CDR3 is TGTGCCAGCTGCGTAGCGGGAGGAAGCGAGCAGTACTTC. It is translated as CASCVAGGSEQYF.

This clone occurred many times. V and J are TRBV10-1 and TRBJ2-7, with D possibly matching TRBD1 (6 bases). Trimming left V 0 bases short and J 3 bases short, with 12 bases between. The V gene's germline CDR1 is WNHNN and CDR2 SYGVQD (reference sequence). The CDR3 is 15 amino acids. CDR3 sequence (DNA): TGCGCCAGCAGTGAGTCCGTAGAAGGGGGCTACGAGCAGTACTTC. Protein sequence: CASSESVEGGYEQYF.

The chain is built from TRBV19 and TRBJ2-1; TRBD2 is a possible D gene (6 bases). Trimming removed 6 bases from V and 4 bases from J, with 16 bases in between. CDR3 length: 15 amino acids. The germline gives CDR1 LNHDA, CDR2 SQIVND (reference sequence). CDR3 protein: CASRRSGAGYNEQFF. CDR3 DNA sequence: TGTGCCAGTAGACGATCGGGAGCCGGTTACAATGAGCAGTTCTTC. The full variable domain, with the rest looked up from reference TRBV19 and TRBJ2-1, is DGGITQSPKYLFRKEGQNVTLSCEQNLNHDAMYWYRQDPGQGLRLIYYSQIVNDFQKGDIAEGYSVSREKKESFPLTVTSAQKNPTAFYLCASRRSGAGYNEQFFGPGTRLTVL.

This chain uses TRBV19 with TRBJ1-1; unclear D gene. Germline CDR1 is LNHDA and CDR2 is SQIVND (reference sequence). The CDR3 totals 15 residues. The V end lost 0 bases, the J end lost 1 base, and 9 bases lay between the germline ends. The CDR3 loop is CASSIELRPNTEAFF. The DNA for the CDR3 is TGTGCCAGTAGTATAGAACTGCGTCCGAACACTGAAGCTTTCTTT.

The chain recombines TRBV11-3 with TRBJ2-1; no clear D. V lost 3 bases and J lost 8, with 11 bases in between. The germline V gene has CDR1 SGHNT and CDR2 YENEEA. This CDR3 comprises 13 residues. This chain's CDR3 is CASSFSVFDEQFF. In nucleotides, the CDR3 is TGTGCCAGCAGCTTTTCCGTCTTTGATGAGCAGTTCTTC.

This clone has just a few counts. The chain couples TRBV11-3 to TRBJ2-2, with D perhaps matching TRBD2 (5 bases). Per germline, CDR1 SGHNT and CDR2 YENEEA. The V gene lost 5 bases and the J gene lost 6 bases, with 13 bases spanning the gap. This CDR3 has 14 residues. CDR3 bases: TGTGCCAGCAGCCACTCCAACGGGGCCGGGGAGCTGTTTTTT. Amino acid sequence: CASSHSNGAGELFF. Filled out from reference TRBV11-3 and TRBJ2-2, the complete variable domain reads EAGVVQSPRYKIIEKKQPVAFWCNPISGHNTLYWYLQNLGQGPELLIRYENEEAVDDSQLPKDRFSAERLKGVDSTLKIQPAELGDSAVYLCASSHSNGAGELFFGEGSRLTVL.

This clone was detected once. V usage is TRBV28 and J usage is TRBJ1-1; no clear D. Per the germline V gene, CDR1 is MDHEN and CDR2 is SYDVKM. The CDR3 sequence is 14 residues long. V shed 8 bases and J shed 4 bases, with 17 bases lying between them. In DNA form, the CDR3 reads TGTGCCAGCCGCAGGACGGGAGGGCCCACTGAAGCTTTCTTT. It yields the protein CASRRTGGPTEAFF.

The V gene is TRBV28, the J gene TRBJ2-6, with D tentatively TRBD1 (5 bases). The CDR3 loop spans 15 amino acids. V was cut by 5 bases and J by 0 bases, with 8 bases left in between. CDR1 is MDHEN and CDR2 is SYDVKM in the germline V gene. The CDR3 reads CASSRDSSGANVLTF. As DNA, the CDR3 is TGTGCCAGCAGTCGTGACAGCTCTGGGGCCAACGTCCTGACTTTC. The variable domain in full, completed from reference TRBV28 and TRBJ2-6, reads DVKVTQSSRYLVKRTGEKVFLECVQDMDHENMFWYRQDPGLGLRLIYFSYDVKMKEKGDIPEGYSVSREKKERFSLILESASTNQTSMYLCASSRDSSGANVLTFGAGSRLTVL.

Comments on this clone: At one boundary the junction diverges from the germline segment, which might be a read error. The genes are TRBV5-1 and TRBJ2-5; 7 bases fit TRBD1. The CDR3 covers 16 residues. Germline CDR1 SGHRS, CDR2 YFSETQ. The CDR3 here is CASSLSGQAQQGTQYF. CDR3 DNA sequence: TGCGCCAGCAGCTTGTCAGGACAGGCCCAACAAGGGACCCAGTACTTC.